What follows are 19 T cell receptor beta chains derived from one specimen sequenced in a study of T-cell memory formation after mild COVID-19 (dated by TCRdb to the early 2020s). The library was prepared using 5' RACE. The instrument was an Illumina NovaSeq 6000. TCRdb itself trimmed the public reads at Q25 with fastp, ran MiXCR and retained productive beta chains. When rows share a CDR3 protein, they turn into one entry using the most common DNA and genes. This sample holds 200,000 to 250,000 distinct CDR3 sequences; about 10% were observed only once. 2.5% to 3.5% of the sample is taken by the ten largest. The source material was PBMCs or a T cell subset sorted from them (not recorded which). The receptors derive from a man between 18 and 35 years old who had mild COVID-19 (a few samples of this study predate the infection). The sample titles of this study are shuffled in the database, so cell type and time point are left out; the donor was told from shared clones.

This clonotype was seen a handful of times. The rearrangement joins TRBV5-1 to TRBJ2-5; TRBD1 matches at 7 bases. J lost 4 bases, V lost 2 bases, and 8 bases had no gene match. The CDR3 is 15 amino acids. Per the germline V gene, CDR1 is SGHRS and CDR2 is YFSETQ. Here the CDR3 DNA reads TGCGCCAGCAGCTTCCAACAGGGGACGGGAGAGACCCAGTACTTC. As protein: CASSFQQGTGETQYF.

CDR3 bases: TGTGCCAGCAGCTTAGAACGGAACTACGAGCAGTACTTC. Protein sequence: CASSLERNYEQYF. The chain joins TRBV7-6 to TRBJ2-7; no definite D call. Germline V gives CDR1 SGHVS, CDR2 FNYEAQ. Trimming removed 1 base at V and 3 bases at J, with 7 bases between. This CDR3 is built from 13 residues.

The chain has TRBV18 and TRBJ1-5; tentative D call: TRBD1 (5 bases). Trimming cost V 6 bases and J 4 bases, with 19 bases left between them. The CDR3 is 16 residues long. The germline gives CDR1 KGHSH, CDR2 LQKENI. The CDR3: CASSTNEGQGNQPQHF. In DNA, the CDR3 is TGTGCCAGCTCGACCAACGAGGGGCAGGGAAATCAGCCCCAGCATTTT.

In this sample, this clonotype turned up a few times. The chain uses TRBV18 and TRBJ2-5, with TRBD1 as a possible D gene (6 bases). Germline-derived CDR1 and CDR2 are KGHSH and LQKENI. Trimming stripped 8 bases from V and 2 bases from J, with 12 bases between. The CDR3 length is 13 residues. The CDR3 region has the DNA TGTGCCAGCCTCTCGGACAGACAAGAGACCCAGTACTTC. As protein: CASLSDRQETQYF.

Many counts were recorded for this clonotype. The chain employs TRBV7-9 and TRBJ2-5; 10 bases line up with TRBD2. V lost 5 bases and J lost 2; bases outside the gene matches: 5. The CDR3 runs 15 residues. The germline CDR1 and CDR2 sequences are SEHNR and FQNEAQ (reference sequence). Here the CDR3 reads CASSPQRGGQETQYF. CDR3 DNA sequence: TGTGCCAGCAGCCCTCAGCGGGGGGGTCAAGAGACCCAGTACTTC.

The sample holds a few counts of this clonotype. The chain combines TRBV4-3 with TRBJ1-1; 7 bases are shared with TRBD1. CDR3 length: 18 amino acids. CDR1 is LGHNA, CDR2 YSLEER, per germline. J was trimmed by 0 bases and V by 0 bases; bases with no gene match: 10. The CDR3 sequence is CASSQDLNRGLVNTEAFF. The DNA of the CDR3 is TGCGCCAGCAGCCAAGATCTAAATAGGGGGCTGGTGAACACTGAAGCTTTCTTT.

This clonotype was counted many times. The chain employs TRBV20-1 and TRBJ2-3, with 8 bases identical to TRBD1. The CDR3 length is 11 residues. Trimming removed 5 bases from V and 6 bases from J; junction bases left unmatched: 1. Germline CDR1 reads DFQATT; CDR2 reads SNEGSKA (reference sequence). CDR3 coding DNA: TGCAGTGCTGACAGGGGCGATACGCAGTATTTT. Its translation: CSADRGDTQYF.

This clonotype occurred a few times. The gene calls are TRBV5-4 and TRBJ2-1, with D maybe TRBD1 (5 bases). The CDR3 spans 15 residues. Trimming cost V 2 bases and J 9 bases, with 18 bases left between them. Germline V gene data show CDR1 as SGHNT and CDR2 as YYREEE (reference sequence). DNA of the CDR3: TGTGCCAGCAGCTTTAGGCAGGGTAGGGCGAGTGAGCAGTTCTTC. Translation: CASSFRQGRASEQFF. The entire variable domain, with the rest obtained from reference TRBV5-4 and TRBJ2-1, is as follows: ETGVTQSPTHLIKTRGQQVTLRCSSQSGHNTVSWYQQALGQGPQFIFQYYREEENGRGNFPPRFSGLQFPNYSSELNVNALELDDSALYLCASSFRQGRASEQFFGPGTRLTVL.

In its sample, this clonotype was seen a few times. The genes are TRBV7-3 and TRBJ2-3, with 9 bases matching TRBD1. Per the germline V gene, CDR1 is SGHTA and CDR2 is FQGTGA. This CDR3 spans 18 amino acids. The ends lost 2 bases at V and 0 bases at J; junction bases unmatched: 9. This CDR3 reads CASSLRGQGVSSTDTQYF. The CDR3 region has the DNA TGTGCCAGCAGCTTACGGGGACAGGGCGTATCCAGCACAGATACGCAGTATTTT. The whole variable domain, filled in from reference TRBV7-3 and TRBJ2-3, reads GAGVSQTPSNKVTEKGKYVELRCDPISGHTALYWYRQSLGQGPEFLIYFQGTGAADDSGLPNDRFFAVRPEGSVSTLKIQRTERGDSAVYLCASSLRGQGVSSTDTQYFGPGTRLTVL.

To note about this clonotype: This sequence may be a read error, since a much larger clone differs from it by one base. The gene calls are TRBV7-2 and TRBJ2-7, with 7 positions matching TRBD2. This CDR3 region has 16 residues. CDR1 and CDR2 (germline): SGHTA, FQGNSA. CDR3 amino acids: CASSSDSGFSSGSLTV. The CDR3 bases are TGTGCCAGCAGCTCAGATAGTGGATTCTCTAGCGGCTCTCTCACAGTC.

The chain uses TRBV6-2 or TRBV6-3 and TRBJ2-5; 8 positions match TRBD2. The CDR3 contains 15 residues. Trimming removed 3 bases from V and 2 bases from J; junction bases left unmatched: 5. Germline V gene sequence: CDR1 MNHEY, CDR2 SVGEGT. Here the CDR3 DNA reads TGTGCCAGCAGTTATCCCAGCGGGGGACAAGAGACCCAGTACTTC. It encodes CASSYPSGGQETQYF.

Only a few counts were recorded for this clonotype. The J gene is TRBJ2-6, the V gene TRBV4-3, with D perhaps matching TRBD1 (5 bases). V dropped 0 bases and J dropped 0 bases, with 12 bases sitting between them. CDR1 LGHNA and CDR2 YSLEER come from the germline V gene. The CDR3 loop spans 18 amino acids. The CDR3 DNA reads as TGCGCCAGCAGCCAAGATGCCAGGGTGCTCTCTGGGGCCAACGTCCTGACTTTC. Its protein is CASSQDARVLSGANVLTF.

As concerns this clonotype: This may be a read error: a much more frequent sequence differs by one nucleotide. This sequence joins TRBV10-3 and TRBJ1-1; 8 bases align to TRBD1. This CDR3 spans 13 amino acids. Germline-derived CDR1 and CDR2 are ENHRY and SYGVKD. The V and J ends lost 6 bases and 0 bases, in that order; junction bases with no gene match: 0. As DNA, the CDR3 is TGTGCCATCAGGGACAGGGTGAACACTGAAGCTTTCTTT. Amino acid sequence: CAIRDRVNTEAFF.

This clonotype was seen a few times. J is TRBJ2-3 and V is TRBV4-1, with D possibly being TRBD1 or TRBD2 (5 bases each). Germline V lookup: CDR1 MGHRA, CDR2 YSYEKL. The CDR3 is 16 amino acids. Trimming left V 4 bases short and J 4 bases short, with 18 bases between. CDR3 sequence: CASSRIGRERADTQYF. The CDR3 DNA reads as TGCGCCAGCAGCCGAATCGGCAGGGAGAGGGCAGATACGCAGTATTTT.

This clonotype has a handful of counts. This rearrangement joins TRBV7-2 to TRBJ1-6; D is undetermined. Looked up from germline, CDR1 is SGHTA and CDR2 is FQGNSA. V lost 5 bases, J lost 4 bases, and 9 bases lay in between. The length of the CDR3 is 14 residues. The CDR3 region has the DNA TGTGCCAGCAGCCCGCAGGATTATAATTCACCCCTCCACTTT. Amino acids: CASSPQDYNSPLHF.

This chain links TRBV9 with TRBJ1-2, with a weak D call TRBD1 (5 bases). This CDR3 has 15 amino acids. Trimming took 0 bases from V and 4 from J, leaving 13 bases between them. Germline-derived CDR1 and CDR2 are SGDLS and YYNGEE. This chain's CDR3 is CASSVGGARVYGYTF. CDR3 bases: TGTGCCAGCAGCGTAGGAGGGGCACGGGTCTATGGCTACACCTTC.

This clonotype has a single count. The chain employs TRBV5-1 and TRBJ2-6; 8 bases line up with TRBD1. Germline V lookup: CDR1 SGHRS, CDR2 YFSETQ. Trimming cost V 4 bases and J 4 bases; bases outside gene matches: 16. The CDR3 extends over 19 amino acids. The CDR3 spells CASSPHSSGGAKGANVLTF. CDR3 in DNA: TGCGCCAGCAGCCCGCATTCGTCAGGGGGCGCGAAAGGGGCCAACGTCCTGACTTTC.

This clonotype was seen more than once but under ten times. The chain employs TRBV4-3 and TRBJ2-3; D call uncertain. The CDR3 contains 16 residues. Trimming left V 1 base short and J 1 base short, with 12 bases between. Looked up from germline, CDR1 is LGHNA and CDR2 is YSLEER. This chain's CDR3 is CASSQGPFEGTDTQYF. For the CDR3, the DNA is TGCGCCAGCAGCCAAGGCCCCTTCGAGGGCACAGATACGCAGTATTTT.

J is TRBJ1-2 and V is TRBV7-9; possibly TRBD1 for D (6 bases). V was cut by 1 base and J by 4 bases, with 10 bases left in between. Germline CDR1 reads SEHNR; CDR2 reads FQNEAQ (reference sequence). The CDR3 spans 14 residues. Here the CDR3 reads CASSLEQGFYGYTF. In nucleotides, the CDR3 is TGTGCCAGCAGCTTAGAGCAGGGGTTCTATGGCTACACCTTC.